These T cell receptor beta chains were read from a single sample in a study of T cells in Graves' hyperthyroidism and ophthalmopathy. TCRdb reanalysed the multiplex PCR reads using MiXCR and keeps one entry per CDR3 protein. The table lists some 270,000 distinct CDR3 sequences, about 25% of them singletons, with approximately 32% in the top ten. Sequences were obtained from blood. The receptors were gathered from a woman in her forties with Graves' ophthalmopathy. CDR3s include the opening cysteine and the closing phenylalanine or tryptophan. The D gene is left open where the match is weak. Size values are once, few and many counts, or a class for expanded clones, and some rows have none.

TRBV3-1	-	many	13	TRBJ2-4	TGTGCCAGCAGCTTCGACTCCAAAAACATTCAGTACTTC	CASSFDSKNIQYF
TRBV5-8	-	-	13	TRBJ2-7	TGTGCCAGCAGCTTTTGGGAGTTCGGCGAGCAGTACTTC	CASSFWEFGEQYF
TRBV7-2	TRBD1	many	16	TRBJ2-7	TGTGCCAGCAGCTTAGGACAGGGGCGAAGCTCCTACGAGCAGTACTTC	CASSLGQGRSSYEQYF
TRBV20-1	-	few	17	TRBJ2-6	TGCAGTACGATCCGTAGGGGGGCTTACTCTGGGGCCTACGTCCTGACTTTC	CSTIRRGAYSGAYVLTF
TRBV20-1	-	many	12	TRBJ2-7	TGCAGCCGGGGTGGTAGCTCCTACGAGCAGTACTTC	CSRGGSSYEQYF
TRBV3-1	-	few	13	TRBJ1-2	TGTGCCAGCAGCCAGGGCCCCGGGCTTGGCTACACCTTC	CASSQGPGLGYTF
TRBV12-3/TRBV12-4	-	many	15	TRBJ2-5	TGTGCCAGCACCACGTCCACCCAGGGGCAAGAGACCCAGTACTTC	CASTTSTQGQETQYF
TRBV15	-	-	17	TRBJ2-4	TGTGCCACCAGCAGAGATCTCAGCGGACTAGCCAAAAACATTCAGTACTTC	CATSRDLSGLAKNIQYF
TRBV5-1	-	many	14	TRBJ2-4	TGCGCCAGCAGCTGGAAAACAGGTATCGCCATTCAGTACTTC	CASSWKTGIAIQYF
TRBV6-1	TRBD2	-	14	TRBJ2-7	TGTGCCAGCAGTGTGGGACTAGCGGGAAACGAGCAGTACTTC	CASSVGLAGNEQYF
TRBV11-1	-	many	16	TRBJ2-2	TGTGCCAGCAGCTTAGCGGTTTGGGGGAACACCGGGGAGCTGTTTTTT	CASSLAVWGNTGELFF
TRBV2	TRBD1	-	14	TRBJ1-2	TGTGCCAGCAGTTGGGACAGGATAGACTATGGCTACACCTTC	CASSWDRIDYGYTF
TRBV28	-	many	13	TRBJ2-2	TGTGCCAGCAGCCGATCTACTGGCGGGGAGCTGTTTTTT	CASSRSTGGELFF
TRBV6-1	-	many	13	TRBJ2-1	TGTGCCAGCAGTGTGGCCAGGAGCACTGAGCAGTTCTTC	CASSVARSTEQFF
TRBV6-5	TRBD2	-	15	TRBJ2-7	TGTGCCAGCAGTTACCCGGGACTAGCGAGCTACGAGCAGTACTTC	CASSYPGLASYEQYF
TRBV20-1	-	-	15	TRBJ2-5	TGCAGTGCTAGGGATGGGAAGGCAGTTCAAGAGACCCAGTACTTC	CSARDGKAVQETQYF
TRBV13	TRBD2	many	19	TRBJ2-7	TGTGCCAGCAGCCACACCCGATCAATAGCGGGAGGGGATTCCTACGAGCAGTACTTC	CASSHTRSIAGGDSYEQYF
TRBV28	-	-	13	TRBJ2-7	TGTGCCAGCACCTCGACTTTCTCCTACGAGCAGTACTTC	CASTSTFSYEQYF
TRBV25-1	-	many	14	TRBJ2-7	TGTGCCAGCAGTGAATGGGCAGGGGGGGGCGAGCAGTACTTC	CASSEWAGGGEQYF
TRBV7-2	-	many	12	TRBJ2-7	TGTGCCAGCAGCCCCGCCTTGGGCGAGCAGTACTTC	CASSPALGEQYF
TRBV2	-	-	12	TRBJ2-7	TGTGCCAGCAGAGGGGGGGAGTACGAGCAGTACTTC	CASRGGEYEQYF
TRBV7-9	-	many	15	TRBJ2-6	TGTGCCAGCAGCTTATTCTCCTCTGGGGCCAACGTCCTGACTTTC	CASSLFSSGANVLTF
TRBV6-5	TRBD2	many	14	TRBJ2-7	TGTGCCAGCAGTTTGGGAGGGAACTTCTACGAGCAGTACTTC	CASSLGGNFYEQYF
TRBV30	TRBD1	many	14	TRBJ1-5	TGTGCCTGGGTTGAACAGGGGCTCAACCAGCCCCAGCATTTT	CAWVEQGLNQPQHF
TRBV15	-	-	14	TRBJ1-5	TGTGCCACCAGCAGAGATGGTGGCAATCAGCCCCAGCATTTT	CATSRDGGNQPQHF
TRBV12-5	-	once	15	TRBJ2-5	TGTGCTAGTGGCCTAGACCGGACACCGGAGGAGACCCAGTACTTC	CASGLDRTPEETQYF
TRBV29-1	-	-	14	TRBJ1-1	TGCAGCGTGGAGGTGCACGGAATGAACACTGAAGCTTTCTTT	CSVEVHGMNTEAFF
TRBV30	-	many	13	TRBJ1-1	TGTGCCTGGAGTGGAGGGGCGAACACTGAAGCTTTCTTT	CAWSGGANTEAFF
TRBV12-3/TRBV12-4	TRBD2	few	14	TRBJ2-7	TGTGCCAGCAGGCCGACTAGCGGGAGTTACGAGCAGTACTTC	CASRPTSGSYEQYF
TRBV6-1	TRBD2	many	15	TRBJ2-7	TGTGCCAGCAGTGATTACAGCGGGAGGGCGGACGAGCAGTACTTC	CASSDYSGRADEQYF
TRBV28	-	-	13	TRBJ1-2	TGTGCAACAAAGGTAGTTATTAACTATGGCTACAGCTTC	CATKVVINYGYSF
TRBV6-4	TRBD1	many	19	TRBJ1-1	TGTGCCAGCAGTGACCCCTTAAAAGGACAGGGGTTGTGGAACACTGAAGCTTTCTTT	CASSDPLKGQGLWNTEAFF
TRBV7-3	-	-	14	TRBJ1-2	TGCGCCAGCAGCTTACGGGATCTTAACTATGGCTACACCTTC	CASSLRDLNYGYTF
TRBV20-1	-	many	12	TRBJ2-7	TGCAGTGCTCCACGGACAGTCTACGAGCAGTACTTC	CSAPRTVYEQYF
TRBV7-9	-	many	17	TRBJ1-2	TGTGCCAGCAGCTTACGGCTGGGAGGTCGGGGCGACTATGGCTACACCTTC	CASSLRLGGRGDYGYTF
TRBV6-2/TRBV6-3	-	many	15	TRBJ1-1	TGTGCCAGCAGTCAGACCCGGACAGCTCAATCTGAAGCTTTCTTT	CASSQTRTAQSEAFF
TRBV15	TRBD1	many	15	TRBJ1-1	TGTGCCACCAGCCCGACAGGGGCGGGGATCACTGAAGCTTTCTTT	CATSPTGAGITEAFF
TRBV19	-	many	13	TRBJ2-2	TGTGCCAGTAGTATTCTGGGCACCGGGGAGCTGTTTTTT	CASSILGTGELFF
TRBV7-2	-	many	13	TRBJ2-7	TGTGCCAGCAGCTTAGGAGTCGGTTACGAGCAGTACTTC	CASSLGVGYEQYF
TRBV27	TRBD1	-	16	TRBJ1-5	TGTGCCAGCAGTCTCCGACAGGGGGCGGTCAATCAGCCCCAGCATTTT	CASSLRQGAVNQPQHF
TRBV27	-	-	13	TRBJ1-5	TGTGCCAGCAGTGCCAGCCGAGATCAGCCCCAGCATTTT	CASSASRDQPQHF
TRBV5-1	-	once	15	TRBJ1-1	TGCGCCAGCAGCTCCCGTCCCGGCGTGAATACTGAAGCTTTCTTT	CASSSRPGVNTEAFF
TRBV29-1	-	many	14	TRBJ2-7	TGCAGCGTTGAACGGGACATCCAACCCTACGAGCAGTACTTC	CSVERDIQPYEQYF
TRBV28	-	-	13	TRBJ1-3	TGTGCCAGCACCCCCACGGGCGGTAACACCATATATTTT	CASTPTGGNTIYF
TRBV6-2/TRBV6-3	TRBD1	-	15	TRBJ2-5	TGTGCCAGCAGTTCTGGACAGGGGATGGGAGAGACCCAGTACTTC	CASSSGQGMGETQYF
TRBV20-1	TRBD1	many	14	TRBJ1-5	TGCAGTGCTAGAGATAGTGCAGGGGGTCAGCCCCAGCATTTT	CSARDSAGGQPQHF
TRBV30	TRBD1	many	13	TRBJ1-1	TGTGCCGGAGCTAGACAGGGAATCACTGAAGCTTTCTTT	CAGARQGITEAFF
TRBV28	-	many	13	TRBJ1-1	TGTGCCAGCGGCCTCGGGGTTGGCACTGAAGCTTCCTTT	CASGLGVGTEASF